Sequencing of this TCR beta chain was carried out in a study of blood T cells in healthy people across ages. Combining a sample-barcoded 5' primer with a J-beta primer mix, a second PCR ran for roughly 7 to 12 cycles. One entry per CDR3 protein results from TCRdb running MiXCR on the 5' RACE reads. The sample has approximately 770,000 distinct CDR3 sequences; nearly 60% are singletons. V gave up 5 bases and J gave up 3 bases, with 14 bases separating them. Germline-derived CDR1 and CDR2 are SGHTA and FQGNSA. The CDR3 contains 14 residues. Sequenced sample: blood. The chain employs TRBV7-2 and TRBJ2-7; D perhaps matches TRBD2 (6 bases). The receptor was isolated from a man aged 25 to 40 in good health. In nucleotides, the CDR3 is TGTGCCAGCAGCCCCCGGGACTGGAACTACGAGCAGTACTTC. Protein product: CASSPRDWNYEQYF.